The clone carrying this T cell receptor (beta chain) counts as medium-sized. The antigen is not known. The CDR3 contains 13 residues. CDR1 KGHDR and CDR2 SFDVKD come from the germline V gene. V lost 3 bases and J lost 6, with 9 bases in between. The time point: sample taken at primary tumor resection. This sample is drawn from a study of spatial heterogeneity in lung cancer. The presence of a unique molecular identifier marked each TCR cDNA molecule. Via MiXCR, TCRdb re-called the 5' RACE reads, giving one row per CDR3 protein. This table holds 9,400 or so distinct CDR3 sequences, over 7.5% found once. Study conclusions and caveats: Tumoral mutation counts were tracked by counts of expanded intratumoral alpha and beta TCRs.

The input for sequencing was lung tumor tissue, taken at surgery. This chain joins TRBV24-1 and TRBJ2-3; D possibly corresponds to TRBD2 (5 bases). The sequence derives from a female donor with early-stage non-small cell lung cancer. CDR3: CATSDVRADTQYF. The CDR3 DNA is TGTGCCACCAGTGATGTGAGGGCCGATACGCAGTATTTT.